This T cell receptor (beta chain) emerged from a study of blood T cell repertoires in COVID-19. Overall study: Collection of acute and convalescent COVID-19 samples took place in the United States, Italy and Spain.

CDR1 LNHNV and CDR2 YYDKDF come from the germline V gene (reference sequence). This CDR3 is built from 14 residues. Trimming took 0 bases from V and 3 from J, leaving 9 bases between them. Sequenced by immunoSEQ multiplex PCR; TCRdb stores in-frame clones only, minus some. This sample has 300,000 to 400,000 clones, with about 89% found just once. This chain connects TRBV15 to TRBJ2-7; D unclear. Sequenced material: peripheral blood. The receptor comes from a woman between 45 and 65 years old with COVID-19, enrolled during active disease. Written as DNA, the CDR3 is TGTGCCACCAGCAGAGATCTCTCCCTCTACGAGCAGTACTTC. Protein product: CATSRDLSLYEQYF.